The 3 T cell receptor beta chains below were found in one sample sequenced in a study of shared clonotypes between healthy human individuals. CD8 cells regarded as naive lacked CD45RO, were positively chosen for CCR7, and omitted terminally differentiated effector memory CD45RA+ cells. Here immunoSEQ multiplex PCR was the method, and the copy in TCRdb shows in-frame clones only, minus some. This table holds 2 million to 2.5 million clones, about 94% found once. Sequencing was carried out using naive CD8+ T cells sorted from blood. These receptors were obtained from a man between 18 and 29 years old in good health.

The rearrangement uses TRBV28 and TRBJ2-3; no reliable D call. V was clipped by 6 bases and J by 4 bases, with 14 bases between them. This CDR3 is 14 amino acids long. Germline V lookup: CDR1 MDHEN, CDR2 SYDVKM. The CDR3: CASRPQIGSDTQYF. The DNA for the CDR3 is TGTGCCAGCAGGCCGCAAATTGGCTCAGATACGCAGTATTTT.

CDR3 sequence: CASSPRPTSGEETQYF. Here the CDR3 DNA reads TGCGCCAGCAGCCCACGCCCAACTAGCGGTGAAGAGACCCAGTACTTC. This chain connects TRBV4-1 to TRBJ2-5, with 8 bases matching TRBD2. Germline trimming cut 4 bases from V and 3 bases from J; bases unmatched to any gene: 10. This CDR3 is 16 amino acids long. Per germline, CDR1 MGHRA and CDR2 YSYEKL.

This chain connects TRBV13 to TRBJ2-7, with 8 bases identical to TRBD1. Looked up from germline, CDR1 is PRHDT and CDR2 is FYEKMQ (reference sequence). Trimming took 5 bases from V and 2 from J; bases not matched to a gene: 8. The CDR3 runs 15 residues. CDR3 in DNA: TGTGCCAGCAGCCCCCAGGGGGCCCGTACCTACGAGCAGTACTTC. This encodes CASSPQGARTYEQYF.